The 9 T cell receptor beta chains presented below share a single source sample, sequenced in a study of blood T cell repertoires in COVID-19. Generated by immunoSEQ multiplex PCR, the TCRdb table keeps only in-frame clones and is missing some. Of roughly 400,000 clones in the sample, about 92% were seen once. Sequences were obtained from PBMCs or T cells enriched from blood (not recorded which). The receptors were sampled from a man between 18 and 35 years old who had recovered from COVID-19.

This chain joins TRBV2 and TRBJ1-3; 7 bases are shared with TRBD1. J was trimmed by 4 bases and V by 2 bases; bases with no gene match: 5. The CDR3 contains 15 residues. CDR1 and CDR2 (germline): SNHLY, FYNNEI. CDR3 in amino acids: CASSERQGGGNTIYF. The CDR3 nucleotides are TGTGCCAGCAGTGAAAGACAGGGAGGAGGAAACACCATATATTTT.

This clone was seen only once. This rearrangement joins TRBV19 to TRBJ2-7; 14 bases align to TRBD2. Per the germline V gene, CDR1 is LNHDA and CDR2 is SQIVND (reference sequence). The CDR3 covers 15 residues. With 3 bases clipped from V and 5 bases from J, the junction kept 3 bases outside the gene matches. The CDR3 nucleotides are TGTGCCAGTAGTATCGGGACTAGCGGGAGCGACGAGCAGTACTTC. The encoded protein is CASSIGTSGSDEQYF.

The gene calls are TRBV29-1 and TRBJ2-2; perhaps TRBD1 as D (5 bases). CDR1 is SQVTM and CDR2 is ANQGSEA in the germline V gene. V was clipped by 5 bases and J by 1 base, with 8 bases between them. The CDR3 is 13 amino acids. The CDR3 DNA sequence: TGCAGCGTTCAGGGCCTGAACACCGGGGAGCTGTTTTTT. Protein product: CSVQGLNTGELFF.

The rearrangement joins TRBV11-2 to TRBJ1-2; maybe TRBD1 (6 bases). This CDR3 region has 15 residues. In germline, CDR1 is SGHAT, CDR2 FQNNGV. Trimming took off 0 bases at V and 4 bases at J, with 12 bases between the two ends. CDR3 protein: CASSLDNRVAYGYTF. The CDR3 region has the DNA TGTGCCAGCAGCTTAGATAACAGGGTAGCCTATGGCTACACCTTC.

The CDR3 DNA reads TGTGCCAGTAGGGTACAGGGCGGCACTGAAGCTTTCTTT. The encoded protein is CASRVQGGTEAFF. This sequence joins TRBV19 and TRBJ1-1; perhaps TRBD1 as D (6 bases). Germline CDR1 and CDR2: LNHDA and SQIVND (reference sequence). Trimming took 6 bases from V and 4 from J, leaving 12 bases between them. The CDR3 has 13 amino acids.

This clone was detected only once. This sequence joins TRBV3-1 (or the pseudogene TRBV3-2) and TRBJ1-2, with D maybe TRBD1 (5 bases). The CDR3 contains 13 residues. Germline V gene lookup returns CDR1 LGHDT and CDR2 YNNKEL (reference sequence). Trimming cost V 3 bases and J 2 bases, with 7 bases left between them. CDR3 residues: CASSQKGNYGYTF. CDR3 DNA sequence: TGTGCCAGCAGCCAGAAGGGGAACTATGGCTACACCTTC.

V is TRBV14 and J is TRBJ1-3; D is undetermined. The germline V and J ends were trimmed by 5 bases and 2 bases, with 4 bases remaining between them. Per germline, CDR1 SGHDN and CDR2 FVKESK. The CDR3 spans 12 residues. This CDR3 reads CASSSTGNTIYF. The CDR3 coding sequence is TGTGCCAGCAGCTCCACTGGAAACACCATATATTTT.

The rearrangement uses TRBV9 and TRBJ1-1; 9 positions agree with TRBD1. V was pared by 4 bases and J by 6 bases, with 10 bases of the junction left unmatched. CDR1 and CDR2 from the germline V gene are SGDLS and YYNGEE. This CDR3 has 15 residues. This CDR3 is CASSPTGGPSAEAFF. The CDR3 coding sequence is TGTGCCAGCAGCCCTACAGGGGGCCCGTCCGCTGAAGCTTTCTTT.

The chain carries TRBV3-1 (or the pseudogene TRBV3-2) and TRBJ2-5; TRBD2 matches at 8 bases. From germline, CDR1 is LGHDT and CDR2 YNNKEL (reference sequence). V lost 0 bases, J lost 5 bases, and 11 bases stayed unmatched. This CDR3 region has 17 residues. The CDR3 sequence is CASSQDARAGGGETQYF. CDR3 nucleotide sequence: TGTGCCAGCAGCCAAGACGCTAGGGCGGGAGGCGGGGAGACCCAGTACTTC.